This TCR beta chain was obtained from a study of T cells of healthy individuals. A single record per CDR3 protein comes from TCRdb applying MiXCR to the 5' RACE reads. The data hold 65,000 to 95,000 distinct CDR3 sequences, with approximately 4.8% observed a single time. This clonotype was detected many times. This CDR3 region has 16 residues. V lost 3 bases to trimming and J lost 7 bases; unmatched junction nucleotides: 10. From germline, CDR1 is SGDLS and CDR2 YYNGEE. The chain employs TRBV9 and TRBJ2-1, with 10 bases matching TRBD1. The clonotype was recovered from a female donor in good health. The CDR3 here is CASSASGQGIRNEQFF. The CDR3 DNA reads TGTGCCAGCAGCGCATCGGGACAGGGGATCAGGAATGAGCAGTTCTTC.